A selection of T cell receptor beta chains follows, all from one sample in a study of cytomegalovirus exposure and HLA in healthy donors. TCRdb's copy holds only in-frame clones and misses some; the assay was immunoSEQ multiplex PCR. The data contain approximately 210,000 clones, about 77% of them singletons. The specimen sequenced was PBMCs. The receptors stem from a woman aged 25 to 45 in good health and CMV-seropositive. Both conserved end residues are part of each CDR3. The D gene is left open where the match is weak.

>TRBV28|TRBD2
CASALAGDVETQYF
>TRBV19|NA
CASSEQRVAAHLAFF
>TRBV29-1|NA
CSVIQSGTDTQYF
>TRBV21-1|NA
CASSKKFVYGGNTEAFF
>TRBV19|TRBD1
CASKRQGMNTEAFF
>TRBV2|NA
CASRTGGYTF
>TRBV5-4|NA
CASSRNAAGLQETQYF
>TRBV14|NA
CASSQVRRVFTEAFF
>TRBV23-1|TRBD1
CASRGDRVSTDTQYF
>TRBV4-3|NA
CASSQEWEGRGNTIYF
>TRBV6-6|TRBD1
CASSTGQGSNQPQHF
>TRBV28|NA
CAPVCVRSNQPQHF
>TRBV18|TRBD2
CASSPRTRLADSHGELFF
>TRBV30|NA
CAVESREQYF
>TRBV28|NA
CASSSQMKRNEQFF
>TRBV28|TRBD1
CASSAPDRPYYGYTF
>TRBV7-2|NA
CASSAGATGNTEAFF
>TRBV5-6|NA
CASSAGGKLFF
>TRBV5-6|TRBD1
CASNIGQEYGYTF
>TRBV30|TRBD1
CAWSNRGLKETQYF
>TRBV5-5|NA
CASSVQIHMWTEAFF
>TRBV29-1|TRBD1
CSGLGTGFTDTQYF
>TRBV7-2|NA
CASSFVGVGGRRNEQFF
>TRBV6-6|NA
CASSSVSYNEQFF
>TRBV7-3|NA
CASSKRPSNNEQFF
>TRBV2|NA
CASYSQGTYEQYF
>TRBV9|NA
CASSVGGWLTDTQYF
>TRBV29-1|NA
CSVEARGGNYGYTF
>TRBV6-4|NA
CASSDSAGSTDTQYF
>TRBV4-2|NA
CASSQDPSANYGYTF
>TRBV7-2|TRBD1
CASSQAGTGRGELFF
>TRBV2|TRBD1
CASRDRGYEQYF
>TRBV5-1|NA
CASSFGANTEAFF
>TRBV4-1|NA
CASSPGPPRRANTEAFF
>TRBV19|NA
CASSITDYNEQFF
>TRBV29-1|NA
CSANRELNTEAFF
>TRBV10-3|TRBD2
CAIRPTSGGATDTQYF
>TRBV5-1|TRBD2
CASSLGLAGTPTYEQYF
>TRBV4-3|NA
CASSPRWGLNQPQHF
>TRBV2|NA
CASRPEQGPGYGYTF
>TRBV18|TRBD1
CASSPRDRETYEQYF
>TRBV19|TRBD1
CASSFLRQGSPLHF
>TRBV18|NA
CASSLDTTYGYTF
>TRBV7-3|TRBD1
CASSGGQRETQYF
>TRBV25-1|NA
CASSENREEAFF
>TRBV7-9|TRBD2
CASSPGGSVDTQYF
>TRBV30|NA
CAWSVRANTIYF
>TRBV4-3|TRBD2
CASSHAGEADTQYF
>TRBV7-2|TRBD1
CASSLTGGEDTQYF
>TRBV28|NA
CASSPTRLLLNVLTF
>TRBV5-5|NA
CASSLGSGQFFPLRDF
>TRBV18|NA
CASSPTGDSYEQYF
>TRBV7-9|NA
CASSLRRWGGHTDTQYF
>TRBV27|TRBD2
CASSSRQYSGRTYEQYF
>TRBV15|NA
CATSRDGKGSEDTQYF